A selection of T cell receptor beta chains follows, all from one sample in a study of beta chain features in type 1 diabetes. Here immunoSEQ multiplex PCR was the method, and the copy in TCRdb shows in-frame clones only, minus some. The sample carries 600,000 to 650,000 clones, roughly a sixth recorded once. The source material was naive CD4+ T cells from blood. These TCRs come from a man aged 18 to 29 in good health. The conserved cysteine and the conserved F or W are not part of the CDR3 here. Each record gives: J gene, V gene, clone size, CDR3 protein. Where a row states a size, it is once, few, many or the class of an expanded clone; other rows omit it.

j_call: TRBJ1-1; v_call: TRBV6-5; clone_size: once; cdr3_aa: ASSSTTQGTEAF
j_call: TRBJ2-5; v_call: TRBV7-2; clone_size: few; cdr3_aa: ASSQGRSETQY
j_call: TRBJ1-1; v_call: TRBV27; clone_size: few; cdr3_aa: ASRPRQGDTEAF
j_call: TRBJ2-2; v_call: TRBV7-7; clone_size: -; cdr3_aa: ASSLAPENTGELF
j_call: TRBJ2-7; v_call: TRBV5-1; clone_size: -; cdr3_aa: ASSFQPSYEQY
j_call: TRBJ1-1; v_call: TRBV27; clone_size: -; cdr3_aa: ASTKTGVITEAF
j_call: TRBJ1-3; v_call: TRBV7-9; clone_size: few; cdr3_aa: ASSPGNPGNTIY
j_call: TRBJ2-3; v_call: TRBV5-1; clone_size: -; cdr3_aa: ASSYGQTDTQY
j_call: TRBJ1-2; v_call: TRBV2; clone_size: few; cdr3_aa: ASSESPFGYT
j_call: TRBJ2-7; v_call: TRBV5-6; clone_size: -; cdr3_aa: ASSRGGIEQY
j_call: TRBJ1-3; v_call: TRBV9; clone_size: few; cdr3_aa: ASKRDSGNTIY
j_call: TRBJ2-7; v_call: TRBV7-3; clone_size: -; cdr3_aa: ASSLLGDSQDAYEQY
j_call: TRBJ1-5; v_call: TRBV27; clone_size: -; cdr3_aa: ASSLAGFGQPQH
j_call: TRBJ2-7; v_call: TRBV2; clone_size: few; cdr3_aa: ASSTNRGWSYEQY
j_call: TRBJ2-5; v_call: TRBV7-9; clone_size: -; cdr3_aa: ASSTDRDIRETQY
j_call: TRBJ1-3; v_call: TRBV10-3; clone_size: -; cdr3_aa: AISESRTSGNTIY
j_call: TRBJ2-7; v_call: TRBV5-1; clone_size: few; cdr3_aa: ASSAAPGQGAYEQY
j_call: TRBJ1-5; v_call: TRBV9; clone_size: few; cdr3_aa: ASSVDGGDQPQH
j_call: TRBJ1-1; v_call: TRBV18; clone_size: -; cdr3_aa: ASSPLNNPSRDRGSTEAF
j_call: TRBJ1-2; v_call: TRBV16; clone_size: -; cdr3_aa: ASSTDSYGYT
j_call: TRBJ2-5; v_call: TRBV18; clone_size: -; cdr3_aa: ASSDAGYPKETQY
j_call: TRBJ2-1; v_call: TRBV7-2; clone_size: -; cdr3_aa: ASSLTPYNSGRANEQF
j_call: TRBJ2-7; v_call: TRBV20-1; clone_size: few; cdr3_aa: SGKVSYEQY
j_call: TRBJ2-2; v_call: TRBV10-3; clone_size: -; cdr3_aa: AITGLAGGPATGELF
j_call: TRBJ2-7; v_call: TRBV7-2; clone_size: -; cdr3_aa: ASSLEQPLEQY
j_call: TRBJ2-1; v_call: TRBV10-3; clone_size: many; cdr3_aa: ATLLAGGDNEQF
j_call: TRBJ2-1; v_call: TRBV23-1; clone_size: many; cdr3_aa: ASSQSAKGGSYNEQF
j_call: TRBJ1-2; v_call: TRBV11-2; clone_size: few; cdr3_aa: ASSLYLSYGYT
j_call: TRBJ2-3; v_call: TRBV2; clone_size: few; cdr3_aa: ASTRTGSTDTQY
j_call: TRBJ2-3; v_call: TRBV30; clone_size: -; cdr3_aa: AWRRTDTQY
j_call: TRBJ2-7; v_call: TRBV30; clone_size: -; cdr3_aa: AWSDPGAYEQY
j_call: TRBJ2-7; v_call: TRBV7-2; clone_size: -; cdr3_aa: ASSLEGQAIRSSYEQY
j_call: TRBJ2-5; v_call: TRBV5-1; clone_size: -; cdr3_aa: ASSLQGQGETQY
j_call: TRBJ2-3; v_call: TRBV5-1; clone_size: -; cdr3_aa: ASSLGIGQRTDTQY
j_call: TRBJ2-7; v_call: TRBV5-1; clone_size: few; cdr3_aa: ASSLEGMTYEQY
j_call: TRBJ2-7; v_call: TRBV7-2; clone_size: -; cdr3_aa: ASSLSTGITYEQY
j_call: TRBJ1-1; v_call: TRBV7-2; clone_size: -; cdr3_aa: ASSIGQGNTEAF
j_call: TRBJ1-2; v_call: TRBV7-2; clone_size: -; cdr3_aa: ASSLVGVYT
j_call: TRBJ2-3; v_call: TRBV30; clone_size: -; cdr3_aa: AWSSGSGRTDTQY
j_call: TRBJ2-1; v_call: TRBV12-5; clone_size: few; cdr3_aa: ASATSPAGGPRSNEQF
j_call: TRBJ1-1; v_call: TRBV6-1; clone_size: -; cdr3_aa: ASSGGTGSTEAF
j_call: TRBJ2-3; v_call: TRBV7-3; clone_size: few; cdr3_aa: ASSQWTGSNPLDTQY
j_call: TRBJ2-2; v_call: TRBV9; clone_size: -; cdr3_aa: ASSAQGAYTGELF
j_call: TRBJ1-4; v_call: TRBV5-1; clone_size: -; cdr3_aa: ASSQGQFNEKLF
j_call: TRBJ1-2; v_call: TRBV7-9; clone_size: few; cdr3_aa: ASSFLGQGDYGYT
j_call: TRBJ2-3; v_call: TRBV27; clone_size: few; cdr3_aa: ASSLGLAFFSGSTDTQY
j_call: TRBJ1-1; v_call: TRBV7-9; clone_size: -; cdr3_aa: ASSLALGKEAF
j_call: TRBJ2-7; v_call: TRBV6-1; clone_size: few; cdr3_aa: ASSEYNYEQY
j_call: TRBJ1-1; v_call: TRBV18; clone_size: few; cdr3_aa: ASSPNVQPTEAF